These 25 T cell receptor beta chains came from one sample sequenced in a study of CD8 T cells in ankylosing spondylitis. The study's findings and limits: There was a TCR beta motif, made of several highly homologous variants, that appeared characteristic of ankylosing spondylitis blood.

TCRdb recomputed calls from the 5' RACE reads with MiXCR, one row per CDR3 protein. The data show about 800,000 distinct CDR3 sequences, roughly 12% seen once. For these TCRs, the target antigens are not known. The sequenced material came from blood, either unsorted or a sorted T cell fraction (not recorded which). Every receptor here comes from a male donor with ankylosing spondylitis.

This clonotype was seen a few times. V and J are TRBV20-1 and TRBJ1-6; no clear D. The germline V and J ends were trimmed by 6 bases and 3 bases, with 9 bases remaining between them. The germline gives CDR1 DFQATT, CDR2 SNEGSKA (reference sequence). There are 13 residues in the CDR3. The CDR3 sequence: CSATLDYNSPLHF. CDR3 DNA: TGCAGTGCCACACTAGACTATAATTCACCCCTCCACTTT.

The table lists this clonotype with many counts. The CDR3 DNA follows: TGCAGTGCTAGCCAGGGAGGGGACACTGAAGCTTTCTTT. Its protein product is CSASQGGDTEAFF. The V and J genes are TRBV20-1 and TRBJ1-1; a possible D gene is TRBD1 (5 bases). Germline lookup yields CDR1 DFQATT and CDR2 SNEGSKA (reference sequence). Trimming shortened V by 3 bases and J by 3 bases, and 11 bases separated the two germline ends. The CDR3 sequence is 13 residues long.

The V and J genes are TRBV6-5 and TRBJ1-3, with 9 positions matching TRBD1. J gave up 3 bases and V 2 bases, and 8 bases lay outside the gene matches. CDR3 length equals 17 residues. Germline values: CDR1 MNHEY, CDR2 SVGAGI. This CDR3 is CASSYSRTGGGGNTIYF. The DNA of the CDR3 is TGTGCCAGCAGTTACAGCAGAACAGGGGGCGGTGGAAACACCATATATTTT.

This clonotype was recorded at least ten times. The chain recombines TRBV20-1 with TRBJ1-2; 7 bases are a match to TRBD1. J gave up 4 bases and V 3 bases, and 2 bases lay outside the gene matches. The CDR3 length is 12 residues. Germline assignment: CDR1 DFQATT and CDR2 SNEGSKA (reference sequence). The CDR3 here is CSASNRGYGYTF. The CDR3, as DNA: TGCAGTGCTAGTAACAGGGGCTATGGCTACACCTTC.

This clonotype has ten or more counts. DNA for the CDR3: TGTGCCAGCAGCCAAGGGGGACGGAATGAAAAACTGTTTTTT. Its translation is CASSQGGRNEKLFF. This chain uses TRBV4-2 with TRBJ1-4, with D perhaps TRBD1 (5 bases). Germline loops: CDR1 LGHNA, CDR2 YNFKEQ. CDR3 length: 14 amino acids. The V end was cut by 1 base, the J end by 5 bases, with 8 bases between.

In its sample, this clonotype was seen a few times. This chain connects TRBV12-3 or TRBV12-4 to TRBJ1-3; D unclear. The V and J ends lost 10 bases and 0 bases respectively, with 13 bases between them. The CDR3 runs 14 residues. The CDR3 loop reads CANARAGSGNTIYF. The CDR3 region has the DNA TGTGCCAACGCCCGGGCTGGCTCTGGAAACACCATATATTTT.

This chain uses TRBV20-1 with TRBJ2-1, with D unclear. The length of the CDR3 is 13 residues. The germline CDR1 and CDR2 sequences are DFQATT and SNEGSKA (reference sequence). Trimming cost V 6 bases and J 10 bases, with 19 bases left between them. CDR3 amino acids: CSATKNPQFEQFF. The CDR3 DNA is TGCAGTGCCACTAAAAATCCCCAATTCGAGCAGTTCTTC.

This clonotype was recorded many times. A read error may produce the germline difference seen at one junction end. The chain employs TRBV29-1 and TRBJ1-1; TRBD1 might be the D (6 bases). Germline CDR1 SQVTM, CDR2 ANQGSEA. The CDR3 totals 11 residues. The CDR3 bases are TGCAGCGTTGAGGCAGGGGCTGAGGCTTTCTTT. Amino acid sequence: CSVEAGAEAFF.

The table lists this clonotype with a few counts. The V gene is TRBV7-2, the J gene TRBJ1-5; the D is unclear. Germline CDR1 is SGHTA and CDR2 is FQGNSA. The CDR3 extends over 14 amino acids. The ends were cut back, 0 bases at V and 12 bases at J, with 15 bases in the middle. The CDR3 nucleotides are TGTGCCAGCAGCTTAGCGCTTGCAAGGGCTCTCCAGCATTTT. Its translation: CASSLALARALQHF. The whole variable domain, filled in from reference TRBV7-2 and TRBJ1-5, reads GAGVSQSPSNKVTEKGKDVELRCDPISGHTALYWYRQSLGQGLEFLIYFQGNSAPDKSGLPSDRFSAERTGGSVSTLTIQRTQQEDSAVYLCASSLALARALQHFGDGTRLSIL.

The chain links TRBV9 to TRBJ1-1; D unclear. V was pared by 0 bases and J by 3 bases, with 12 bases between. The germline gives CDR1 SGDLS, CDR2 YYNGEE. The CDR3 is 15 amino acids. CDR3 sequence (DNA): TGTGCCAGCAGCGTAGGATCCTCCTCATACACTGAAGCTTTCTTT. The encoded protein is CASSVGSSSYTEAFF.

The V gene is TRBV18, the J gene TRBJ1-3; D remains ambiguous. The CDR3 loop spans 16 amino acids. The germline gives CDR1 KGHSH, CDR2 LQKENI. Trimming took 0 bases from V and 1 from J, leaving 10 bases between them. The CDR3 sequence: CASSPPGLRSGNTIYF. CDR3 coding DNA: TGTGCCAGCTCACCACCAGGACTAAGGTCTGGAAACACCATATATTTT.

The CDR3 DNA follows: TGTGCCAGCAGACCCACAGGCACCGGGGAGCTGTTTTTT. This gives the protein CASRPTGTGELFF. The rearrangement links TRBV12-3 or TRBV12-4 to TRBJ2-2, with D maybe TRBD1 (5 bases). The CDR3 spans 13 residues. V dropped 6 bases and J dropped 4 bases, with 9 bases sitting between them.

This clonotype has more than one count but fewer than ten. This sequence joins TRBV20-1 and TRBJ2-3, with 12 bases matching TRBD2. Per the germline V gene, CDR1 is DFQATT and CDR2 is SNEGSKA (reference sequence). CDR3 length: 18 amino acids. Trimming at V came to 6 bases and at J to 2 bases, leaving 15 bases not matched to a gene. The DNA of the CDR3 is TGCAGTGCCCGACCGGGACTAGCGGGCCAAGTACCCACAGATACGCAGTATTTT. It encodes CSARPGLAGQVPTDTQYF.

This clonotype appeared a few times. CDR3 DNA sequence: TGCAGTGCTAGACCCAGCCTCCCCACAGATACGCAGTATTTT. As protein: CSARPSLPTDTQYF. This rearrangement joins TRBV20-1 to TRBJ2-3; D gene ambiguous. Germline lookup yields CDR1 DFQATT and CDR2 SNEGSKA (reference sequence). V was clipped by 2 bases and J by 2 bases, with 11 bases between them. The CDR3 consists of 14 residues.

This clonotype has at least ten counts. The chain couples TRBV7-2 to TRBJ2-3; 10 bases line up with TRBD2. The CDR3 runs to 15 residues. V was pared by 5 bases and J by 4 bases, with 6 bases of the junction left unmatched. Germline loops: CDR1 SGHTA, CDR2 FQGNSA. The CDR3 DNA is TGTGCCAGCAGCGGAACTAGCGGGGTGGCAGATACGCAGTATTTT. Protein product: CASSGTSGVADTQYF.

The chain combines TRBV28 with TRBJ1-3; unclear D gene. V lost 8 bases and J lost 0, with 11 bases in between. The CDR3 runs to 14 residues. Germline V gene sequence: CDR1 MDHEN, CDR2 SYDVKM. The CDR3 region is CASGRESSGNTIYF. In DNA form, the CDR3 reads TGTGCCAGCGGAAGGGAGAGCTCTGGAAACACCATATATTTT.

The table lists this clonotype with many counts. The chain links TRBV7-8 to TRBJ2-2; D is unresolved. The CDR3 covers 12 residues. From germline, CDR1 is SGHVS and CDR2 FQNEAQ. V lost 2 bases and J 6 bases, leaving 4 bases between the germline ends. Written as DNA, the CDR3 is TGTGCCAGCAGCTTAATGGCCGGGGAGCTGTTTTTT. It is translated as CASSLMAGELFF. Complete variable domain (other parts from reference TRBV7-8 and TRBJ2-2): GAGVSQSPRYKVAKRGQDVALRCDPISGHVSLFWYQQALGQGPEFLTYFQNEAQLDKSGLPSDRFFAERPEGSVSTLKIQRTQQEDSAVYLCASSLMAGELFFGEGSRLTVL.

The chain carries TRBV20-1 and TRBJ2-3, with D possibly being TRBD1 or TRBD2 (5 bases each). Germline V CDR1 and CDR2: DFQATT, SNEGSKA (reference sequence). V was trimmed by 3 bases and J by 5 bases, leaving 12 bases between them. The CDR3 consists of 13 residues. The CDR3 loop reads CSASRDRGDTQYF. CDR3 sequence (DNA): TGCAGTGCTAGCCGGGACCGCGGAGATACGCAGTATTTT.

This clonotype turned up a few times. This chain joins TRBV20-1 and TRBJ2-2; D is unclear. The V end lost 1 base, the J end lost 7 bases, and 7 bases lay between the germline ends. CDR1 and CDR2 (germline): DFQATT, SNEGSKA (reference sequence). The CDR3 runs 12 residues. CDR3 loop: CSARALGGELFF. As DNA, the CDR3 is TGCAGTGCTAGAGCGCTCGGCGGGGAGCTGTTTTTT.

This clonotype was recorded a few times. Written as DNA, the CDR3 is TGTGCCAGCTCACCTTACATCTACGAGCAGTACTTC. It translates to CASSPYIYEQYF. The chain uses TRBV18 and TRBJ2-7; D uncertain. The CDR3 has 12 residues. The germline V gene has CDR1 KGHSH and CDR2 LQKENI. V lost 3 bases to trimming and J lost 3 bases, with 6 bases between them.

This clonotype was observed many times. This chain uses TRBV10-3 with TRBJ2-7; possibly TRBD1 or TRBD2 for D (5 bases each). Deletions cut 6 bases from V and 6 bases from J, with 15 bases between. Germline assignment: CDR1 ENHRY and CDR2 SYGVKD. CDR3 size: 13 residues. CDR3 loop: CAIRLGGVGEQYF. The CDR3, as DNA: TGTGCCATCAGGCTTGGGGGAGTAGGCGAGCAGTACTTC.

This clonotype was observed at least ten times. The chain uses TRBV20-1 and TRBJ2-7, with D tentatively TRBD1 (6 bases). This CDR3 comprises 16 residues. The V end lost 0 bases, the J end lost 0 bases, and 15 bases lay between the germline ends. The germline CDR1 and CDR2 sequences are DFQATT and SNEGSKA (reference sequence). For the CDR3, the DNA is TGCAGTGCTAGAGAGTTTAACAGGGTTGGCTCCTACGAGCAGTACTTC. Residues: CSAREFNRVGSYEQYF.

The chain's CDR3 is CSASTRPGTETQYF. CDR3 coding DNA: TGCAGTGCCAGTACGCGGCCGGGAACGGAGACCCAGTACTTC. This chain connects TRBV20-1 to TRBJ2-5; D is perhaps TRBD2 (5 bases). The V and J ends lost 6 bases and 5 bases respectively, with 19 bases between them. This CDR3 contains 14 residues. Germline lookup yields CDR1 DFQATT and CDR2 SNEGSKA (reference sequence).

This clonotype turned up a few times. The chain carries TRBV20-1 and TRBJ2-2; TRBD2 matches 8 bases. The trim removed 3 bases at V and 7 bases at J, leaving 7 bases unmatched. Germline V CDR1 and CDR2: DFQATT, SNEGSKA (reference sequence). The CDR3 loop spans 14 amino acids. CDR3 in amino acids: CSARPGGPIGELFF. In DNA form, the CDR3 reads TGCAGTGCTAGGCCGGGGGGGCCGATCGGGGAGCTGTTTTTT.

CDR3 nucleotides: TGTGCCAGCAGCTCGACACTAGCGGGAGGGAGGAATGAGCAGTTCTTC. Protein: CASSSTLAGGRNEQFF. The genes are TRBV7-2 and TRBJ2-1; 13 nucleotides line up with TRBD2. The CDR3 extends over 16 amino acids. After removal of 4 bases from V and 7 bases from J, the junction contained 7 bases not matched to a gene. Looked up from germline, CDR1 is SGHTA and CDR2 is FQGNSA.